Described below is a single TCR beta chain sequence and its context. What it recognizes is unknown. This specimen belongs to a study of T cells after yellow fever vaccination. Overall study: Libraries from low-cell-number fractions were prepared with the SMART-Seq v4 Ultra Low Input RNA kit. Study outcomes and limitations: The study found a weaker secondary response that peaked faster, day 5 versus 15. Contaminating bulk clonotypes could be abundant in FACS-sorted repertoires.

Trimming shortened V by 2 bases and J by 6 bases, and 8 bases separated the two germline ends. This CDR3 comprises 12 residues. The germline gives CDR1 SGHRS, CDR2 YFSETQ. Using its own MiXCR run on the 5' RACE reads, TCRdb lists one record per CDR3 protein. The profile covers 500,000 to 700,000 distinct CDR3 sequences, with 15% to 20% appearing a single time and over 11% taken by the ten largest. This receptor was obtained from a man younger than 40 who received the YFV17D yellow fever vaccine. The sample in question was PBMCs, obtained 15 days after the yellow fever booster vaccination. J is TRBJ1-1 and V is TRBV5-1; D gene ambiguous. The CDR3 is CASSFDSAEAFF. For the CDR3, the DNA is TGCGCCAGCAGCTTCGATAGCGCTGAAGCTTTCTTT.